This TCR beta chain was retrieved from a study of T-cell reconstitution after alpha-beta-depleted transplantation in children. In its sample, this clonotype was seen a few times. Its cognate antigen is unknown. The authors prepared the TCRbeta library with unique molecular identifiers. TCRdb passed the PCR reads through MiXCR, listing each CDR3 protein once. The sample comprises about 300,000 distinct CDR3 sequences, nearly 8% of which are singletons, and about 9.3% rests with the top ten. Findings and limits, study-wide: Newly generated T cells supplied most T-cell counts and diversity one year post-transplant. Several hundred expanded graft clones reportedly were the source of alpha-beta T cells about two months after transplant.

Germline V gives CDR1 SGHVS, CDR2 FNYEAQ. V was clipped by 4 bases and J by 8 bases, with 17 bases between them. The CDR3 contains 14 residues. The genes are TRBV7-6 and TRBJ1-2; D might be TRBD1 (5 bases). Sequencing was performed on peripheral blood, taken 360 days after TCRalphabeta/CD19-depleted stem cell transplant. The TCR sequence derives from a female patient aged 2-9 years who had a stem cell transplant for Fanconi anemia, so the T cells may come from the graft donor. CDR3 sequence: CASSSNRGSTGYTF. CDR3 coding DNA: TGTGCCAGCAGCTCCAATAGGGGTTCGACAGGCTACACCTTC.